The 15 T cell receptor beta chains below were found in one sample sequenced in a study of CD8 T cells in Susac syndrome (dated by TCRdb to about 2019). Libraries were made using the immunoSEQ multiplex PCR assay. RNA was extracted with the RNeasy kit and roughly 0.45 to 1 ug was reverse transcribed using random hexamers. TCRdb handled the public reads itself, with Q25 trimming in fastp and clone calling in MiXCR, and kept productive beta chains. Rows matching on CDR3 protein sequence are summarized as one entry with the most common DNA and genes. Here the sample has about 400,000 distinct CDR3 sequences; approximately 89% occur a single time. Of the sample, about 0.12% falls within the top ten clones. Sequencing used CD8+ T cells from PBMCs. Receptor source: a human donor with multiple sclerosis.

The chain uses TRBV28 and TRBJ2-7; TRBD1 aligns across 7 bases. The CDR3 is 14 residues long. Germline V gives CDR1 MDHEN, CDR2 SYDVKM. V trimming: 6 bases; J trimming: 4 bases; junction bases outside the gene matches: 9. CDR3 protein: CASSPTGYGYEQYF. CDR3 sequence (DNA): TGTGCCAGCAGCCCGACAGGGTATGGATACGAGCAGTACTTC.

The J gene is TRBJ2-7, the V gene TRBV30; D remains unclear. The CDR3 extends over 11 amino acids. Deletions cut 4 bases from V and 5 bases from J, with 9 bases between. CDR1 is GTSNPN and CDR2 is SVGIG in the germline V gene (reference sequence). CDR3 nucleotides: TGTGCCTGGAACATGGGCCACGAGCAGTACTTC. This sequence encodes CAWNMGHEQYF.

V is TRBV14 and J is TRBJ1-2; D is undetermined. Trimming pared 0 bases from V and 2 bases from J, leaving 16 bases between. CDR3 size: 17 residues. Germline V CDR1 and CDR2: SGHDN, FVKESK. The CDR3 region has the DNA TGTGCCAGCAGCCAAGATGTCGAGGGAGAGACGAACTATGGCTACACCTTC. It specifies CASSQDVEGETNYGYTF.

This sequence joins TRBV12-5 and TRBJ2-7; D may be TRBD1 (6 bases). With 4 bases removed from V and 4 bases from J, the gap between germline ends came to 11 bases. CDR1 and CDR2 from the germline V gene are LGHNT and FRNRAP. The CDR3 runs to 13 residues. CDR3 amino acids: CASGWSGEYEQYF. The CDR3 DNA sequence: TGTGCTAGTGGTTGGTCAGGGGAGTACGAGCAGTACTTC.

CDR3 loop: CASTYGRDRYMNTEAFF. In nucleotides, the CDR3 is TGTGCCAGCACTTATGGCCGGGACAGGTACATGAACACTGAAGCTTTCTTT. This chain joins TRBV3-1 and TRBJ1-1; TRBD1 aligns across 8 bases. V gave up 7 bases and J gave up 0 bases; unmatched junction bases: 13. The CDR3 consists of 17 residues. CDR1 is LGHDT, CDR2 YNNKEL, per germline (reference sequence).

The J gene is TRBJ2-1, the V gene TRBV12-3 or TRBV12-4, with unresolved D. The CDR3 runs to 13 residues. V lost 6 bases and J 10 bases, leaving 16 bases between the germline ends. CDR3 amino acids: CASRTPLRGEQFF. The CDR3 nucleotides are TGTGCCAGCAGGACTCCACTTCGTGGGGAGCAGTTCTTC.

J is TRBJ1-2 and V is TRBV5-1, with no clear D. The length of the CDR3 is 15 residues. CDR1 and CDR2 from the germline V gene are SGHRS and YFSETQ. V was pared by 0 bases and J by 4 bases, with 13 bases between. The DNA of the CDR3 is TGCGCCAGCAGCTTGGTAGGAGCCGGGTTCTATGGCTACACCTTC. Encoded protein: CASSLVGAGFYGYTF.

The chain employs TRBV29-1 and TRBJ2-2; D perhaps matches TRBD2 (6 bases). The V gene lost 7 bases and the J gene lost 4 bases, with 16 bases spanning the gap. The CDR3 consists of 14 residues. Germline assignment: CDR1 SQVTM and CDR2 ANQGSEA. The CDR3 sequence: CSAAEGSVTGELFF. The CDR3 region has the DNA TGCAGCGCCGCGGAGGGTAGCGTCACCGGGGAGCTGTTTTTT.

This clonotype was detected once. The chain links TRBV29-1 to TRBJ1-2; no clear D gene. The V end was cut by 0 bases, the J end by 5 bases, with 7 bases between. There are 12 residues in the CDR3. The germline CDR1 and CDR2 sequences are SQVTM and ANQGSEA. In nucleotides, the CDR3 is TGCAGCGTTGAAGATCAAGTATATGGCTACACCTTC. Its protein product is CSVEDQVYGYTF.

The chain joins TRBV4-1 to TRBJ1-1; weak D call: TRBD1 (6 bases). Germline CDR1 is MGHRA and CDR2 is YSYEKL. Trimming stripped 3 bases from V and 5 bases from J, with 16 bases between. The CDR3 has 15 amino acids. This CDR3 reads CASSQLQGHGTEAFF. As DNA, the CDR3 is TGCGCCAGCAGCCAGCTTCAGGGGCACGGTACTGAAGCTTTCTTT.

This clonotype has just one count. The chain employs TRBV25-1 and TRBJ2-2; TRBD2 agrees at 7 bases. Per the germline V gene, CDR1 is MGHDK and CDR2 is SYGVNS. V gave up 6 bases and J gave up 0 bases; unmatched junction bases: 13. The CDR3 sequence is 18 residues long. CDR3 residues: CASRGGWGLWSNTGELFF. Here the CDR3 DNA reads TGTGCCAGCAGGGGGGGGTGGGGATTGTGGTCGAACACCGGGGAGCTGTTTTTT.

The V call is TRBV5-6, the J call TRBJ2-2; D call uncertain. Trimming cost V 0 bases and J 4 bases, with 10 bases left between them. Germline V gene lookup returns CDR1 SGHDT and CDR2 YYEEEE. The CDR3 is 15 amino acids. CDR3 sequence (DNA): TGTGCCAGCAGCTTGGCGGCAGGCCCCACCGGGGAGCTGTTTTTT. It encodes CASSLAAGPTGELFF.

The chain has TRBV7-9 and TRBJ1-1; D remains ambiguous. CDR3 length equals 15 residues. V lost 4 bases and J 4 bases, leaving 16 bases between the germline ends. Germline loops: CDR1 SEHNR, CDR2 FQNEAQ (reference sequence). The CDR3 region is CASSSSTGPPTEAFF. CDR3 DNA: TGTGCCAGCAGCTCGAGTACCGGGCCACCCACTGAAGCTTTCTTT. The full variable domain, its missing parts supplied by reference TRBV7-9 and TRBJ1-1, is DTGVSQNPRHKITKRGQNVTFRCDPISEHNRLYWYRQTLGQGPEFLTYFQNEAQLEKSRLLSDRFSAERPKGSFSTLEIQRTEQGDSAMYLCASSSSTGPPTEAFFGQGTRLTVV.

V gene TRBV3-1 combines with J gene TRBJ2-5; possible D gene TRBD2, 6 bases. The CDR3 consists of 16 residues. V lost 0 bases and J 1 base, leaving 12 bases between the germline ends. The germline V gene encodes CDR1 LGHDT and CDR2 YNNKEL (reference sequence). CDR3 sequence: CASSQDSSVGQETQYF. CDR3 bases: TGTGCCAGCAGCCAAGACTCTAGCGTGGGCCAAGAGACCCAGTACTTC.

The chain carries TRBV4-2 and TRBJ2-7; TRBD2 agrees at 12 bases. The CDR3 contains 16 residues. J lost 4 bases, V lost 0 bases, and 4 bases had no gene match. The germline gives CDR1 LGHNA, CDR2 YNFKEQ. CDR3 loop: CASSQDRLAGVYEQYF. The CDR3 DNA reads TGTGCCAGCAGCCAAGATAGACTAGCGGGAGTATACGAGCAGTACTTC.